The sequence of this T cell receptor (beta chain) was determined in a study of T cell repertoires in cytomegalovirus infection. Study background: The public TCR beta signatures pointed to both CMV infection and matching HLA type.

Study-level results: There were carriers of CMV plus the relevant HLA, and cumulative public TCR beta family frequency identified them. There were HLA-C-restricted CMV-specific TCR beta clonotypes dominating the ex vivo response.

A remark on this clonotype: Its specificity is not known.

TCRdb used MiXCR to reprocess the reads, holding one entry per CDR3 protein. The top ten hold 2.5% to 3.5% of the sample, which has 740,000 or so distinct CDR3 sequences, less than 40% seen once. The sequence was collected from a human donor in good health (CMV status not recorded). Some clones in this sample may be carry-over from other donors' samples. The source material was PBMCs.

CDR3 residues: CASSGTTALSYEQYF. The CDR3 DNA reads as TGTGCCAGCAGCGGGACCACAGCGCTCTCCTACGAGCAGTACTTC. The rearrangement uses TRBV14 and TRBJ2-7; either TRBD1 or TRBD2 may fit D (5 bases each). The length of the CDR3 is 15 residues. Trimming removed 5 bases at V and 0 bases at J, with 14 bases between. Germline CDR1 is SGHDN and CDR2 is FVKESK. The complete variable domain, with remaining parts taken from reference TRBV14 and TRBJ2-7, reads EAGVTQFPSHSVIEKGQTVTLRCDPISGHDNLYWYRRVMGKEIKFLLHFVKESKQDESGMPNNRFLAERTGGTYSTLKVQPAELEDSGVYFCASSGTTALSYEQYFGPGTRLTVT.